This is a list of T cell receptor beta chains from one sample in a study of blood T cell repertoires in COVID-19. Here immunoSEQ multiplex PCR was the method, and the copy in TCRdb shows in-frame clones only, minus some. There are 14,000 or so clones in the sample; less than 75% occur only once, and 20% to 25% lies in the top ten. The sample comprised peripheral blood. These receptors originate from a boy younger than 10 with active or convalescent COVID-19. Each CDR3 is given with its conserved first and last residue. Each record gives: J gene, clone size, V gene, D gene, CDR3 DNA, CDR3 protein. A D gene is named only where the DNA matches it firmly. Size values are once, few and many counts, or a class for expanded clones, and some rows have none.

j_call: TRBJ2-3
clone_size: NA
v_call: TRBV3-1/TRBV3-2
d_call: NA
cdr3_nt: TGTGCCAGCGCAGGGCGGGGGCGCACAGATACGCAGTATTTT
cdr3_aa: CASAGRGRTDTQYF

j_call: TRBJ1-1
clone_size: NA
v_call: TRBV2
d_call: NA
cdr3_nt: TGTGCCAGCAGCCTACAGGCGAACACTGAAGCTTTCTTT
cdr3_aa: CASSLQANTEAFF

j_call: TRBJ1-1
clone_size: few
v_call: TRBV5-1
d_call: NA
cdr3_nt: TGCGCCAGCAGCGGACAGTGGAACACTGAAGCTTTCTTT
cdr3_aa: CASSGQWNTEAFF

j_call: TRBJ1-4
clone_size: NA
v_call: TRBV4-2
d_call: NA
cdr3_nt: TGTGCCAGCAGCCAAGACCCTAAATCAACTAATGAAAAACTGTTTTTT
cdr3_aa: CASSQDPKSTNEKLFF

j_call: TRBJ2-2
clone_size: NA
v_call: TRBV10-1
d_call: NA
cdr3_nt: TGCGCCAGCAGTTTAGGGCCACGGAGGGCCACCGGGGAGCTGTTTTTT
cdr3_aa: CASSLGPRRATGELFF

j_call: TRBJ2-1
clone_size: NA
v_call: TRBV24-1
d_call: TRBD2
cdr3_nt: TGTGCCACCAGTGATCCTAGCGGGGGAGTTGTTAATGAGCAGTTCTTC
cdr3_aa: CATSDPSGGVVNEQFF

j_call: TRBJ1-2
clone_size: NA
v_call: TRBV6-1
d_call: NA
cdr3_nt: TGTGCCAGCAGTGACAACAGCTATGGCTACACCTTC
cdr3_aa: CASSDNSYGYTF

j_call: TRBJ1-5
clone_size: few
v_call: TRBV6-1
d_call: NA
cdr3_nt: TGTGCCAGCAGTGAACTGCGAGCCCGGTCCCAGCATTTT
cdr3_aa: CASSELRARSQHF

j_call: TRBJ2-2
clone_size: NA
v_call: TRBV5-1
d_call: TRBD1
cdr3_nt: TGCGCCAGCAGCAACGACAGGGGAGTAGGCACCGGGGAGCTGTTTTTT
cdr3_aa: CASSNDRGVGTGELFF

j_call: TRBJ1-6
clone_size: NA
v_call: TRBV27
d_call: TRBD1
cdr3_nt: TGTGCCAGCAGTCCCTGGGACAGAAGTTCGCCCCTCCACTTT
cdr3_aa: CASSPWDRSSPLHF

j_call: TRBJ2-5
clone_size: medium-sized
v_call: TRBV4-2
d_call: TRBD2
cdr3_nt: TGTGCCAGCAGCCAGGGCTCTAGCGGTTTCCAAGAGACCCAGTACTTC
cdr3_aa: CASSQGSSGFQETQYF

j_call: TRBJ2-3
clone_size: NA
v_call: TRBV19
d_call: NA
cdr3_nt: TGTGCCAGTAGTTGGGGGCATGGGACAGATACGCAGTATTTT
cdr3_aa: CASSWGHGTDTQYF

j_call: TRBJ2-7
clone_size: NA
v_call: TRBV7-2
d_call: NA
cdr3_nt: TGTGCCAGCAGCCTCCGGTACGAGCAGTACTTC
cdr3_aa: CASSLRYEQYF

j_call: TRBJ2-7
clone_size: NA
v_call: TRBV11-2
d_call: NA
cdr3_nt: TGTGCCAGCAGTCTCTTCCCCCTAGGAAACGAGCAGTACTTC
cdr3_aa: CASSLFPLGNEQYF

j_call: TRBJ2-3
clone_size: NA
v_call: TRBV29-1
d_call: TRBD2
cdr3_nt: TGCAGCGTTGAACCAGCGGGGACAGATACGCAGTATTTT
cdr3_aa: CSVEPAGTDTQYF